This TCR beta chain was retrieved from a study of blood T cell repertoires in COVID-19. On the study more broadly: Spain, Italy and the United States supplied samples that represented acute and convalescent COVID-19.

Germline CDR1 reads SGHRS; CDR2 reads YFSETQ. V trimming: 6 bases; J trimming: 0 bases; junction bases outside the gene matches: 0. The CDR3 loop spans 13 amino acids. As processed by the authors: Researchers report that nucleated cell counts were estimated from reference gene primer amplification. Profiled with immunoSEQ multiplex PCR; TCRdb holds only in-frame clones, not every one. From that table come the V and J calls and clone size; the DNA was used to work out D and trimming. Among just under 300,000 clones listed, 85% to 90% were seen once. The chain uses TRBV5-1 and TRBJ2-3; 8 nucleotides agree with TRBD2. This clonotype was obtained from a man aged 65-85 years with acute or convalescent COVID-19. Source material: peripheral blood. The CDR3 sequence is CASTSGSTDTQYF. CDR3 coding DNA: TGCGCCAGCACTAGCGGGAGCACAGATACGCAGTATTTT.